The 5 T cell receptor beta chains presented below share a single source sample, sequenced in a study of T-cell reconstitution after alpha-beta-depleted transplantation in children (dated by TCRdb to about 2016). This specimen's treatment or condition label, interpreted: allogeneic hematopoietic cell transplantation with graft depleted of TCRalphabeta T cells and CD19 B cells. Library preparation used PCR. TCRdb records Illumina HiSeq 2500 as the sequencer. TCR libraries were prepared with molecular barcoding, using unique molecular identifiers to normalize TCRbeta repertoire quantification. TCRdb trimmed the raw reads at Q25, called clones with MiXCR and kept productive beta chains. Every CDR3 protein is listed once, alongside the most common genes and DNA of its rows. The sample has about 580,000 distinct CDR3 sequences on record, roughly 23% of them singletons. The ten largest clones represent 11% to 15% of the sample.

Here the sequenced sample was PBMCs, mostly from graft donor cells, taken 360 days after TCRalphabeta/CD19-depleted stem cell transplant. Receptors originate from a boy in the first two years of life who had a stem cell transplant for acute myeloid leukemia, so the T cells may come from the graft donor.

This clonotype was detected only a few times. This chain connects TRBV20-1 to TRBJ2-7, with TRBD1 matching 7 bases. The germline V gene has CDR1 DFQATT and CDR2 SNEGSKA (reference sequence). The CDR3 sequence is 15 residues long. V lost 5 bases to trimming and J lost 6 bases; unmatched junction nucleotides: 16. The CDR3 loop reads CSAEAPTGNIREQYF. CDR3 in DNA: TGCAGTGCTGAAGCTCCGACAGGGAATATACGCGAGCAGTACTTC.

This clonotype was detected a few times. The chain links TRBV12-3 or TRBV12-4 to TRBJ2-5; D is unclear. The CDR3 contains 13 residues. V shed 5 bases and J shed 7 bases, with 14 bases lying between them. CDR3 coding DNA: TGTGCCAGCAGTGGGCGTCTACTGGGGACCCAGTACTTC. This codes for CASSGRLLGTQYF.

This chain connects TRBV27 to TRBJ2-3; 8 positions match TRBD1. Germline lookup yields CDR1 MNHEY and CDR2 SMNVEV (reference sequence). V shed 5 bases, J shed 3 bases, and the junction held 10 bases outside the gene matches. This CDR3 comprises 16 residues. The CDR3 loop reads CASSVQGARWTDTQYF. CDR3 coding DNA: TGTGCCAGCAGTGTCCAGGGGGCGAGATGGACAGATACGCAGTATTTT.

This clonotype was found many times. This chain connects TRBV12-3 or TRBV12-4 to TRBJ2-3, with no clear D. This CDR3 is built from 13 residues. V lost 2 bases and J 2 bases, leaving 5 bases between the germline ends. CDR3 loop: CASSLWDTDTQYF. In nucleotides, the CDR3 is TGTGCCAGCAGTTTATGGGACACAGATACGCAGTATTTT.

This clonotype was observed a few times. CDR3 sequence: CATSHNSYNEQFF. CDR3 DNA: TGTGCCACCTCCCACAACTCCTACAATGAGCAGTTCTTC. The J gene is TRBJ2-1, the V gene TRBV6-2 or TRBV6-3; D call uncertain. The CDR3 is made up of 13 amino acids. Trimming stripped 10 bases from V and 0 bases from J, with 10 bases between. The V gene's germline CDR1 is MNHEY and CDR2 SVGEGT.